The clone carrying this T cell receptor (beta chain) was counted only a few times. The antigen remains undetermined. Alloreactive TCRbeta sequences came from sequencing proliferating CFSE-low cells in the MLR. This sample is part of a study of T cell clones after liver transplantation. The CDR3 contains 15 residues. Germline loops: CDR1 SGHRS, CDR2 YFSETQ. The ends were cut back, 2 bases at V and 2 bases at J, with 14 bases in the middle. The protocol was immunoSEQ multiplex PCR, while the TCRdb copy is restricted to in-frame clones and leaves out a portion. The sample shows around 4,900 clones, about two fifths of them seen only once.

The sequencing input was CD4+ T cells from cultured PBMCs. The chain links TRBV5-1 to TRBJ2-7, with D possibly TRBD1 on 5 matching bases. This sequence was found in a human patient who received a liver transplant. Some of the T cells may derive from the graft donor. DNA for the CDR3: TGCGCCAGCAGCTTACAGGACATCGGAACCTACGAGCAGTACTTC. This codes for CASSLQDIGTYEQYF.